This T cell receptor (beta chain) was recovered during a study of blood T cell repertoires in COVID-19. Method: immunoSEQ multiplex PCR; TCRdb's copy keeps in-frame clones and lacks some. The data contain under 300,000 clones, roughly 89% of them seen just once; the ten biggest clones take up 1.7%. The ends were cut back, 5 bases at V and 3 bases at J, with 10 bases in the middle. Germline lookup yields CDR1 SGHVS and CDR2 FNYEAQ. There are 13 residues in the CDR3. The study drew participants aged roughly 18 to 95 years from approximately 23 US areas. Sequencing used PBMCs or T cells enriched from blood (not recorded which). The TCR originated in a woman in her thirties or forties who had recovered from COVID-19. The chain recombines TRBV7-6 with TRBJ1-1; perhaps TRBD1 as D (5 bases). The CDR3 sequence is CASSPAGHTEAFF. The CDR3 bases are TGTGCCAGCAGCCCAGCGGGGCACACTGAAGCTTTCTTT. Using reference TRBV7-6 and TRBJ1-1 for the parts outside the CDR3, the full variable domain is GAGVSQSPRYKVTKRGQDVALRCDPISGHVSLYWYRQALGQGPEFLTYFNYEAQQDKSGLPNDRFSAERPEGSISTLTIQRTEQRDSAMYRCASSPAGHTEAFFGQGTRLTVV.